The text below deals with one T cell receptor (beta chain). Antigen: not known. Germline CDR1 and CDR2: SGHAT and FQNNGV. Trimming cost V 3 bases and J 2 bases, with 11 bases left between them. The CDR3 has 15 amino acids. Sequenced by immunoSEQ multiplex PCR; TCRdb stores in-frame clones only, minus some. This table has approximately 150,000 clones, 84% appearing once. The data were taken from a study of cytotoxic CD8 clonotypes in ibrutinib-treated CLL. About the research overall: Response material was collected after a median around 12 months of treatment, range 6 to 36. General study results and limits: Baseline clonality, higher than in age-matched healthy donors, tracked circulating CD8+ T-cell counts.

The sample was PBMCs, taken after 24 months of ibrutinib treatment. The chain couples TRBV11-2 to TRBJ1-3; a weak D match, TRBD1 (6 bases). The sequence was collected from a human donor with chronic lymphocytic leukemia. As DNA, the CDR3 is TGTGCCAGCAGCTTCCACAGGGAACCTGGAAACACCATATATTTT. Its protein product is CASSFHREPGNTIYF.